Listed here are 10 T cell receptor beta chains from one sample, sequenced in a study of blood T cell repertoires in COVID-19 (dated by TCRdb to about 2020). Library preparation used the immunoSEQ multiplex PCR assay. TCRdb limited this immuneACCESS table to in-frame rearrangements with V and J called. A share of clones is missing; checked studies link under half to unresolved V genes, and the rest is unexplained. The sample includes tens of thousands of clones, with just over 90% observed a single time. Around 1.5% of the sample is taken by the ten largest. Material: peripheral blood. The source is a human donor in a cohort sampled during active COVID-19.

V and J are TRBV19 and TRBJ1-5; possibly TRBD1 for D (6 bases). In germline, CDR1 is LNHDA, CDR2 SQIVND (reference sequence). Trimming shortened V by 4 bases and J by 1 base, and 14 bases separated the two germline ends. CDR3 size: 16 residues. CDR3 region: CASSKRAQGSNQPQHF. DNA of the CDR3: TGTGCCAGTAGTAAACGGGCGCAGGGGAGCAATCAGCCCCAGCATTTT.

V and J are TRBV7-9 and TRBJ2-7; 7 bases align to TRBD2. The J segment lost 5 bases and the V segment lost 5 bases, leaving 6 bases of the junction unmatched. CDR3 length: 13 amino acids. CDR1 and CDR2 (germline): SEHNR, FQNEAQ (reference sequence). The CDR3 nucleotides are TGTGCCAGCAGCGAAACACGGGGGGACGAGCAGTACTTC. Encoded protein: CASSETRGDEQYF.

V gene TRBV12-3 or TRBV12-4 combines with J gene TRBJ2-7; 7 positions match TRBD2. CDR3 length equals 13 residues. V shed 1 base, J shed 7 bases, and the junction held 4 bases outside the gene matches. For the CDR3, the DNA is TGTGCCAGCAGTTTAGGCGGGAGTTATGAGCAGTACTTC. Its translation is CASSLGGSYEQYF.

This chain connects TRBV28 to TRBJ2-3; TRBD2 agrees at 7 bases. Germline V gives CDR1 MDHEN, CDR2 SYDVKM. The CDR3 is made up of 15 amino acids. The V gene end was trimmed by 6 bases and the J gene end by 0 bases; junction bases not matched to a gene: 6. As DNA, the CDR3 is TGTGCCAGCAGCTTCAGCGGGATCAGCACAGATACGCAGTATTTT. Protein: CASSFSGISTDTQYF.

V and J are TRBV5-1 and TRBJ1-1, with D possibly matching TRBD1 (6 bases). Germline V gives CDR1 SGHRS, CDR2 YFSETQ. The CDR3 runs to 15 residues. Trimming cost V 5 bases and J 1 base, with 15 bases left between them. CDR3 DNA: TGCGCCAGCAGACAAAGAAGGACAGAGAACACTGAAGCTTTCTTT. Protein: CASRQRRTENTEAFF.

The rearrangement joins TRBV4-3 to TRBJ2-5; the D gene is possibly TRBD2 (5 bases). From germline, CDR1 is LGHNA and CDR2 YSLEER. The V and J ends lost 2 bases and 3 bases respectively, with 10 bases between them. The CDR3 covers 14 residues. The CDR3 DNA follows: TGCGCCAGCAGCCAATTTTACGGGGAAGAGACCCAGTACTTC. As protein: CASSQFYGEETQYF.

The J gene is TRBJ2-3, the V gene TRBV5-1, with TRBD2 as a possible D gene (5 bases). The germline gives CDR1 SGHRS, CDR2 YFSETQ. V was pared by 1 base and J by 5 bases, with 11 bases between. This CDR3 has 14 amino acids. This chain's CDR3 is CASSLWESVDTQYF. In DNA, the CDR3 is TGCGCCAGCAGCTTGTGGGAGAGTGTAGATACGCAGTATTTT.

The V gene is TRBV5-1, the J gene TRBJ2-3; TRBD2 matches 9 bases. Trimming cost V 4 bases and J 1 base; bases outside gene matches: 7. The germline V gene encodes CDR1 SGHRS and CDR2 YFSETQ. The length of the CDR3 is 16 residues. CDR3 in amino acids: CASSQGLAPRTDTQYF. In DNA form, the CDR3 reads TGCGCCAGCAGCCAAGGACTAGCGCCTCGCACAGATACGCAGTATTTT.

The chain joins TRBV5-4 to TRBJ2-3, with TRBD2 identical over 8 bases. This CDR3 has 15 residues. The V segment lost 4 bases and the J segment 4 bases; nucleotides outside the gene matches: 8. Germline values: CDR1 SGHNT, CDR2 YYREEE (reference sequence). The CDR3 nucleotides are TGTGCCAGCAGCACCCAGCGGGAGCGGTCAGATACGCAGTATTTT. Its protein product is CASSTQRERSDTQYF.

This clone has just one count. CDR3 residues: CASSGRVSEQYF. The CDR3 coding sequence is TGTGCCAGCAGCGGCAGGGTGTCCGAGCAGTACTTC. V is TRBV12-1 and J is TRBJ2-7; the table's TRBD1 call for D was not verified on the DNA. TRBV12-1 has pseudogene status. The CDR3 spans 12 residues.